Listed below are T cell receptor beta chains from one sample, sequenced in a study of CD8 T cells in Susac syndrome. TCRdb re-called the immunoSEQ multiplex PCR reads with MiXCR, one entry per CDR3 protein. The table lists some 160,000 distinct CDR3 sequences, about 95% of them singletons. Sequencing used CD8+ T cells from PBMCs. The receptors were gathered from a human donor with multiple sclerosis. Both conserved end residues are part of each CDR3. Size is omitted from some rows. Given values are once, few, many or a class for expanded clones.

J: TRBJ2-5; size: -; V: TRBV28; CDR3: CASDSGQRETQYF
J: TRBJ1-1; size: -; V: TRBV24-1; CDR3: CATSDLGPEMEAFF
J: TRBJ2-1; size: few; V: TRBV12-3/TRBV12-4; CDR3: CASSLNPAGEQFF
J: TRBJ1-6; size: -; V: TRBV12-3/TRBV12-4; CDR3: CASTSVGEVAISPLHF
J: TRBJ2-7; size: once; V: TRBV28; CDR3: CASRTRTGVSYEQYF
J: TRBJ2-1; size: once; V: TRBV5-1; CDR3: CASSLEVTSGSLETRQFF
J: TRBJ2-7; size: -; V: TRBV29-1; CDR3: CSVELDSQYF
J: TRBJ1-1; size: once; V: TRBV9; CDR3: CASSADPAGTNTEAFF
J: TRBJ1-5; size: -; V: TRBV30; CDR3: CAWSSLGNQPQHF
J: TRBJ1-5; size: -; V: TRBV21-1; CDR3: CASSDKGGHQPQHF
J: TRBJ1-2; size: -; V: TRBV7-9; CDR3: CASSLDRGWNGYTF
J: TRBJ2-1; size: -; V: TRBV5-4; CDR3: CASSFSGGDPGEQFF
J: TRBJ2-7; size: -; V: TRBV15; CDR3: CATSGAGAAYEQYF
J: TRBJ2-7; size: -; V: TRBV27; CDR3: CASSSPGTYEQYF
J: TRBJ1-2; size: -; V: TRBV9; CDR3: CASSVDLGFYTF
J: TRBJ1-5; size: -; V: TRBV5-8; CDR3: CASSLLGQINQPQHF
J: TRBJ2-3; size: -; V: TRBV5-4; CDR3: CASSLPGGGTDTQYF
J: TRBJ1-5; size: once; V: TRBV9; CDR3: CASSVEGASDQPQHF
J: TRBJ1-5; size: -; V: TRBV4-1; CDR3: CASRPIDSSNQPQHF
J: TRBJ1-2; size: -; V: TRBV29-1; CDR3: CSVEDVPHEATYGYTF
J: TRBJ2-6; size: -; V: TRBV29-1; CDR3: CSVQEPIRGANVLTF
J: TRBJ2-2; size: -; V: TRBV29-1; CDR3: CSGGAANTGELFF
J: TRBJ1-2; size: -; V: TRBV9; CDR3: CASSVAGANYGYTF
J: TRBJ2-7; size: -; V: TRBV5-6; CDR3: CASSLVRGNEQYF
J: TRBJ1-2; size: -; V: TRBV5-8; CDR3: CASSLEGYTF
J: TRBJ2-3; size: -; V: TRBV12-3/TRBV12-4; CDR3: CASSSSGPTDTQYF
J: TRBJ1-1; size: -; V: TRBV7-9; CDR3: CASSPLRSTGDRTEAFF
J: TRBJ2-2; size: -; V: TRBV2; CDR3: CATLERAGANTGELFF
J: TRBJ1-4; size: -; V: TRBV7-9; CDR3: CASSGDGTVREKLFF
J: TRBJ2-1; size: -; V: TRBV9; CDR3: CASSASGRKYNEQFF
J: TRBJ2-2; size: -; V: TRBV20-1; CDR3: CSAPGLTGELFF
J: TRBJ2-6; size: once; V: TRBV12-5; CDR3: CASGFDGANVLTF
J: TRBJ1-1; size: -; V: TRBV13; CDR3: CASSLEAENTEAFF
J: TRBJ1-1; size: -; V: TRBV2; CDR3: CVSQRVETEAFF
J: TRBJ2-5; size: once; V: TRBV7-9; CDR3: CASSLGGPGETQYF
J: TRBJ2-7; size: -; V: TRBV2; CDR3: CASSGNEQYF
J: TRBJ2-1; size: -; V: TRBV28; CDR3: CASTGTGLSYNEQFF
J: TRBJ2-7; size: -; V: TRBV11-2; CDR3: CASSLGAGEQYF
J: TRBJ1-1; size: -; V: TRBV28; CDR3: CASSPWTDRATEAFF
J: TRBJ2-6; size: once; V: TRBV27; CDR3: CASSLEGYGANVLTF
J: TRBJ2-3; size: -; V: TRBV4-1; CDR3: CASSQELTSGEDTQYF
J: TRBJ2-1; size: -; V: TRBV4-2; CDR3: CASSLEREWYNEQFF
J: TRBJ2-7; size: -; V: TRBV9; CDR3: CASSPSGPEQYF
J: TRBJ1-6; size: -; V: TRBV3-1; CDR3: CASSQGWAGGSYNSPLHF
J: TRBJ1-2; size: -; V: TRBV29-1; CDR3: CSASPPAGTYGYTF
J: TRBJ2-7; size: -; V: TRBV20-1; CDR3: CSARDVRFYEQYF
J: TRBJ1-2; size: -; V: TRBV30; CDR3: CAWSYLYGYTF
J: TRBJ2-1; size: -; V: TRBV29-1; CDR3: CSVEVRDSYNEQFF
J: TRBJ1-1; size: -; V: TRBV15; CDR3: CATTLKGATNTEAFF
J: TRBJ1-2; size: -; V: TRBV29-1; CDR3: CSVVPGADYGYTF
J: TRBJ2-3; size: -; V: TRBV21-1; CDR3: CASSRWWTSIDTQYF
J: TRBJ1-2; size: once; V: TRBV12-3/TRBV12-4; CDR3: CASSLVWGYGYTF